This record covers a single TCR beta chain. It lacks a known antigen. Base qualities are not recorded, but no much larger clone differs from it by a single base. Collaborating institutions collected whole blood in K2EDTA tubes following their own protocols. For TCRbeta analysis, collaborator samples were shipped as frozen whole blood, as isolated PBMCs, or as DNA extracted from either sample type. The entry originates in a study of blood T cell repertoires in COVID-19 (dated by TCRdb to the early 2020s). At the level of the whole study: Samples from collaborators originated in the United States, Italy and Spain and spanned both the acute and convalescent phases of COVID-19. The material from the prospective study consisted of cDNA or gDNA derived from T cells, B-cell-depleted T cells, or PBMCs. The dataset comprised deeply sampled blood TCRbeta repertoires from subjects exposed to, actively infected with, or recovered from COVID-19. The repertoires were released in a freely available public database intended as a resource for research on the immune response to SARS-CoV-2. Samples were obtained from the ongoing ImmuneRACE study (first 160 participants) and from some 1,200 subjects provided by 6 global collaborators. A de-identified subject ID, COVID-19 status, age in years and sex were almost always included in the sample metadata. HLA class I and class II types, where available, came from metadata supplied by the sample provider rather than from assay-based typing. On the study overall, not on this receptor specifically: Clinical and demographic metadata were provided uncurated, with the amount varying by source and participant.

TCRbeta CDR3 regions were amplified from genomic DNA by means of the immunoSEQ Assay, a bias-controlled multiplex PCR. In the source study's methods: Nucleated cell counts per sample were estimated from amplification of reference gene primers within the assay. To quantify the absolute abundance of each unique TCRbeta CDR3 rearrangement, sequence reads were collapsed and filtered. For each sample, productive Simpson clonality was calculated by taking the square root of Simpson's diversity index across productive rearrangements. TCRdb obtained this table from immuneACCESS and retained in-frame rearrangements with V and J assigned. These tables miss some clones; where compared with another copy, unresolved V genes account for less than half of the shortfall, and the remainder is unexplained. V and J calls and clone size are given by that table; D and trimming were obtained from the DNA. This sample holds some 80,000 clones; about 76% were observed only once. Jointly, the top ten make up 44% of the sample.

The sequenced sample consisted of peripheral blood. The TCR was taken from an elderly man with acute or convalescent COVID-19.

The DNA reads TGTGCCAGCAGCGGGACAGGCAATCAGCCCCAGCATTTT. Translation gives CASSGTGNQPQHF. The chain was built from TRBV7-2 and TRBJ1-5, with 7 central nucleotides matching TRBD1. Looking up the germline V gene yields CDR1 SGHTA and CDR2 FQGNSA. The CDR3 covers 13 residues, taking in both the cysteine and the phenylalanine. Of the read, only the CDR3 DNA is kept; its 39 bases are in frame from base 1. The germline V and J ends show losses of 5 bases and 2 bases respectively, and no gene match explains 0 bases of the junction.